These T cell receptor beta chains were read from a single sample in a study of Ad26.COV2.S vaccination and SARS-CoV-2 variants. Assay: immunoSEQ multiplex PCR; the TCRdb copy retains only in-frame clones and omits some. The data contain about 400,000 clones, less than 90% of them singletons. Material: peripheral blood, obtained in a trial of Ad26.COV2.S vaccine versus placebo. Receptor source: a person aged 18-60 years who received the Ad26.COV2.S COVID-19 vaccine or a placebo. Both conserved end residues are part of each CDR3. A D gene is named only where the DNA matches it firmly. Expanded clones get a size class; other rows say once, few or many, or leave the size out.

clone size,J gene,D gene,V gene,CDR3 protein,CDR3 DNA
-,TRBJ2-1,-,TRBV5-4,CASSTKRLVGDNEQFF,TGTGCCAGCAGCACTAAAAGACTAGTTGGAGACAATGAGCAGTTCTTC
-,TRBJ1-2,-,TRBV5-1,CASSADVDRPYGYTF,TGCGCCAGCAGCGCCGACGTTGACAGACCCTATGGCTACACCTTC
once,TRBJ1-1,TRBD1,TRBV24-1,CATPGQGMKCFGNTEAFF,TGTGCCACCCCGGGACAGGGAATGAAGTGTTTCGGGAACACTGAAGCTTTCTTT
-,TRBJ1-1,TRBD1,TRBV19,CASSILPGQVNTEAFF,TGTGCCAGTAGTATACTACCGGGACAGGTGAACACTGAAGCTTTCTTT
-,TRBJ2-4,TRBD1,TRBV7-2,CASSARDSILAKNIQYF,TGTGCCAGCAGCGCCCGGGACAGTATTTTAGCCAAAAACATTCAGTACTTC
-,TRBJ2-7,-,TRBV19,CASAEGVRPYEQYF,TGTGCCAGTGCAGAAGGGGTACGTCCCTACGAGCAGTACTTC
-,TRBJ2-4,-,TRBV11-2,CASSLVRGAWDIQYF,TGTGCCAGCAGCTTAGTGAGGGGCGCCTGGGACATTCAGTACTTC
-,TRBJ2-7,TRBD1,TRBV5-8,CASSLGFGTGVYEQYF,TGTGCCAGCAGCTTGGGGTTCGGGACAGGGGTTTACGAGCAGTACTTC
-,TRBJ2-7,-,TRBV27,CASSFVGPYEQYF,TGTGCCAGCAGTTTTGTGGGGCCCTACGAGCAGTACTTC
-,TRBJ1-1,-,TRBV29-1,CSVEWGRNTEAFF,TGCAGCGTTGAATGGGGGAGGAACACTGAAGCTTTCTTT
-,TRBJ1-4,-,TRBV2,CASKDLPAEKLFF,TGTGCCAGCAAGGACCTCCCGGCGGAAAAACTGTTTTTT